The clone carrying this T cell receptor (beta chain) turned up a few times. TCRdb re-analysed the reads in MiXCR, keeping a single row per CDR3 protein. This sample carries roughly 230,000 distinct CDR3 sequences, around 30% of them seen once, and the ten largest clones take less than 8.5%. This CDR3 has 12 residues. Deletions cut 6 bases from V and 4 bases from J, with 12 bases between. Germline CDR1 is DFQATT and CDR2 is SNEGSKA (reference sequence). The entry originates in a study of kidney transplant recipient with SARS-CoV-2 infection. The sequencing used a blood sample, collected at baseline and around day 120 from a kidney transplant recipient. The sequence was obtained from a male patient in his thirties who had COVID-19 and was a kidney transplant recipient. Some T cells may be provided by the graft donor. The V gene is TRBV20-1, the J gene TRBJ1-2; D is perhaps TRBD1 (5 bases). The CDR3 loop reads CSATGPTYGYTF. As DNA, the CDR3 is TGCAGTGCGACGGGACCGACCTATGGCTACACCTTC.